The 8 T cell receptor beta chains below all came from one sample that was sequenced in a study of early T cells in non-severe SARS-CoV-2 infection. TCRdb reprocessed the 5' RACE reads with MiXCR, giving one entry per CDR3 protein. Of 71,000 or so distinct CDR3 sequences in the sample, approximately 14% were seen once. Sequenced sample: whole blood. The receptors originated from an adult who was a healthcare worker with PCR-confirmed SARS-CoV-2 infection or an uninfected control (not recorded which).

This clonotype turned up a few times. The chain has TRBV28 and TRBJ2-7; perhaps TRBD1 as D (6 bases). CDR3 length equals 12 residues. V dropped 7 bases and J dropped 3 bases, with 10 bases sitting between them. CDR1 and CDR2 (germline): MDHEN, SYDVKM. This CDR3 reads CASTQGIYEQYF. CDR3 DNA sequence: TGTGCCAGCACCCAGGGGATCTACGAGCAGTACTTC.

As DNA, the CDR3 is TGCAGCGTTGGGGCGGTGAACTTACAAGAGACCCAGTACTTC. Protein: CSVGAVNLQETQYF. The chain is built from TRBV29-1 and TRBJ2-5; no clear D. Trimming removed 4 bases from V and 2 bases from J, with 14 bases in between. Per germline, CDR1 SQVTM and CDR2 ANQGSEA. The CDR3 extends over 14 amino acids.

This clonotype was seen a few times. J is TRBJ1-6 and V is TRBV9; no clear D. The CDR3 has 13 amino acids. From germline, CDR1 is SGDLS and CDR2 YYNGEE. The ends were cut back, 0 bases at V and 10 bases at J, with 8 bases in the middle. The CDR3 reads CASSVESWSPLHF. The DNA for the CDR3 is TGTGCCAGCAGCGTAGAGTCATGGTCACCCCTCCACTTT.

This clonotype was counted many times. As DNA, the CDR3 is TGTGCCAGCAGGGACGGGACAGGGGGCACAGATACGCAGTATTTT. Protein product: CASRDGTGGTDTQYF. The gene calls are TRBV6-2 or TRBV6-3 and TRBJ2-3; 10 nucleotides align to TRBD1. J lost 1 base, V lost 6 bases, and 4 bases had no gene match. Germline V gives CDR1 MNHEY, CDR2 SVGEGT. There are 15 residues in the CDR3.

In its sample, this clonotype was seen a few times. The chain is built from TRBV9 and TRBJ2-7; D may be TRBD1 (6 bases). The germline gives CDR1 SGDLS, CDR2 YYNGEE. The CDR3 extends over 14 amino acids. Trimming pared 4 bases from V and 1 base from J, leaving 12 bases between. CDR3 amino acids: CASSLEGESYEQYF. CDR3 coding DNA: TGTGCCAGCAGCCTTGAGGGGGAATCCTACGAGCAGTACTTC.

In this sample, this clonotype turned up many times. This sequence joins TRBV7-9 and TRBJ2-7, with D maybe TRBD2 (11 bases). The V and J ends lost 7 bases and 0 bases respectively, with 31 bases between them. The CDR3 covers 20 residues. The germline gives CDR1 SEHNR, CDR2 FQNEAQ (reference sequence). CDR3: CASTADRGLAGGPSSYEQYF. CDR3 in DNA: TGTGCCAGCACCGCAGACAGGGGGCTAGCGGGGGGACCAAGCTCCTACGAGCAGTACTTC.

The chain couples TRBV25-1 to TRBJ1-2, with D possibly matching TRBD1 (5 bases). The CDR3 runs 14 residues. Germline V gene data show CDR1 as MGHDK and CDR2 as SYGVNS. The germline V and J ends were trimmed by 2 bases and 3 bases, with 10 bases remaining between them. For the CDR3, the DNA is TGTGCCAGCAGTGAAGATCCGGGACACTATGGCTACACCTTC. As protein: CASSEDPGHYGYTF.

This clonotype came up many times. The gene calls are TRBV11-2 and TRBJ2-7, with TRBD1 identical over 9 bases. Trimming removed 0 bases from V and 6 bases from J; junction bases left unmatched: 6. This CDR3 region has 15 residues. Germline CDR1 SGHAT, CDR2 FQNNGV. The CDR3 reads CASSLDRDRAGEQYF. The CDR3 region has the DNA TGTGCCAGCAGCTTAGACCGGGACAGGGCTGGCGAGCAGTACTTC.